This T cell receptor (beta chain) was obtained from a study of neoadjuvant anti-PD-1 for oral cavity cancer (dated by TCRdb to the early 2020s). Regarding the complete study: Three to four biweekly doses of nivolumab at 3 mg/kg were mostly administered to patients before curative-intent surgical resection. For patients who did not progress, a fourth nivolumab dose was given around day 43, followed by definitive surgical resection on days 50-56. Patients with complete response, partial response or stable disease by RECIST 1.1 were defined as responders, whereas patients with progression were defined as non-responders. A 33% response rate was observed in the parent correlative cohort, in which over nine patients were included. General findings and caveats noted by the study authors: The TCR analyses had only three patients in each response group, and the authors called for validation in larger cohorts. A higher pretreatment blood Treg/Th17 ratio correlated with both higher pretreatment blood TCRbeta clonality and lower post-treatment tumor TCRbeta clonality. Larger post-treatment sizes of preexisting intratumoral clones correlated with greater tumor shrinkage, suggesting expansion of preexisting clones contributed to response.

A word on this clone: It has no known antigen specificity. Base qualities are missing; no much larger clone stands one base away.

Trimmed from V: 0 bases; trimmed from J: 7 bases; junction bases lacking a gene match: 5. The CDR3 runs 15 residues from the cysteine to the phenylalanine. The kept DNA is CDR3 alone, 45 bases in frame from the first base. CDR1 and CDR2 are read off the germline V gene (reference sequence) as PRHDT and FYEKMQ. What the time point label conveys for this sample: after neoadjuvant nivolumab, at surgical resection. Patients had been newly diagnosed with stage II-IVA oral cavity squamous cell carcinoma, and no prior systemic or radiation treatment had been given to the patients. The cohort was composed of patients with HPV-negative, locally advanced oral cavity squamous cell carcinoma. Samples came from a longitudinal correlative study of a single-arm phase II trial of neoadjuvant nivolumab in oral cavity squamous cell carcinoma. Genomic DNA-based TCRbeta sequencing was performed on subject-matched pre- and post-treatment PBMCs and tumors from three responders and three non-responders. The Maxwell RSC DNA from Tissue kit was used to isolate genomic DNA from tumor tissue.

For survey sequencing, tumor libraries mostly used around 4.6 ug of input genomic DNA, with two replicates for each sample. The immunoSEQ hsTCRbeta kit was used to prepare TCRbeta libraries, following the manufacturer's instructions. The finished libraries were brought together in one pool at 2.5 to 3.5 nM, which was then read using an Illumina NovaSeq 6000 S4 flow cell. The authors processed their data as follows. The immunoSEQ Analyzer was used for raw data preprocessing and quality control. The analysis was restricted to productive rearrangements, with each unique CDR3 amino acid sequence defining a clonotype. Repertoire clonality was estimated as the Gini-Simpson index, which was computed with the R package tcR. Student's t test was used to compare Gini indices, while Pearson correlation assessed associations with tumor size change. The immuneACCESS repertoire file appears here via TCRdb, limited to in-frame rearrangements. These files lack a portion of the clones; in checked studies, under half of the deficit traces to unresolved V genes, and the cause of the others is not known. That table furnishes V, J and clone size, whereas the DNA furnished D and trimming. The sample table lists nearly 15,000 clones, around 36% of them with a count of one. The ten largest clones represent approximately 40% of the sample.

This clonotype originated in a person between 40 and 80 years old with oral cavity squamous cell carcinoma. The receptor chain draws on TRBV13 and TRBJ2-1, with 8 bases matching TRBD1. The source material was tumor tissue, sampled after nivolumab (anti-PD-1) treatment. Here is the DNA: TGTGCCAGCAGCTTAGGGGACAGGGCCGGTAATGAGCAGTTCTTC. Its product reads: CASSLGDRAGNEQFF. Here the CDR3 is joined to the reference TRBV13 and TRBJ2-1 genes, and the full variable domain is: AAGVIQSPRHLIKEKRETATLKCYPIPRHDTVYWYQQGPGQDPQFLISFYEKMQSDKGSIPDRFSAQQFSDYHSELNMSSLELGDSALYFCASSLGDRAGNEQFFGPGTRLTVL.